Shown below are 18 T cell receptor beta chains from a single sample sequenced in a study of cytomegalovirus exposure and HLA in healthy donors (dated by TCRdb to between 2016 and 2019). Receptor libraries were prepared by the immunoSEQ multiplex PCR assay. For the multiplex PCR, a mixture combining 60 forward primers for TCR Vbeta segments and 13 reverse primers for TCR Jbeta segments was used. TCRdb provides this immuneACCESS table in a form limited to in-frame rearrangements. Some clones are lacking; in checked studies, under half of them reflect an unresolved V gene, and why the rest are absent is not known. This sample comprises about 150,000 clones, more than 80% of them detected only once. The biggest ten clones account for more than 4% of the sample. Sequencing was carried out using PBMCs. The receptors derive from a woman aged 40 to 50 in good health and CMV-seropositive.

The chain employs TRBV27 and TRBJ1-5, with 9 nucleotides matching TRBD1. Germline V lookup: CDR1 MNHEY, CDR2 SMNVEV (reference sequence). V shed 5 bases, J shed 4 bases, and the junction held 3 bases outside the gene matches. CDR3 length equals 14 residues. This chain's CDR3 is CASSPGTGNQPQHF. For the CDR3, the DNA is TGTGCCAGCAGTCCCGGGACAGGGAATCAGCCCCAGCATTTT.

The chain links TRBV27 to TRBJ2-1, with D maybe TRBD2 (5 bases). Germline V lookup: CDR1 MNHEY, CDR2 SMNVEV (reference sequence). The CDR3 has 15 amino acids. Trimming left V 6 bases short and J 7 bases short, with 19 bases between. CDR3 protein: CASRRASRSHNEQFF. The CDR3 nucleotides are TGTGCCAGCAGGAGGGCTTCACGCTCCCATAATGAGCAGTTCTTC.

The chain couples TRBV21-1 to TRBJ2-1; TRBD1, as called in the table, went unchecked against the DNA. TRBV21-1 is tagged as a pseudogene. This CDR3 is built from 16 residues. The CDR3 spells CASSKGQGVSYNEQFF. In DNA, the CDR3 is TGTGCCAGCAGCAAAGGACAGGGTGTCTCCTACAATGAGCAGTTCTTC.

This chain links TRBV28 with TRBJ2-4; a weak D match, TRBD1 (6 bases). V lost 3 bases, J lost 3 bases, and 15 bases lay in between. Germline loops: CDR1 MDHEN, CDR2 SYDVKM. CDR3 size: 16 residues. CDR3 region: CASSFNRWDNKNIQYF. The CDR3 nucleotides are TGTGCCAGCAGTTTTAATAGGTGGGACAACAAAAACATTCAGTACTTC. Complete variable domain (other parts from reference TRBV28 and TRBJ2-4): DVKVTQSSRYLVKRTGEKVFLECVQDMDHENMFWYRQDPGLGLRLIYFSYDVKMKEKGDIPEGYSVSREKKERFSLILESASTNQTSMYLCASSFNRWDNKNIQYFGAGTRLSVL.

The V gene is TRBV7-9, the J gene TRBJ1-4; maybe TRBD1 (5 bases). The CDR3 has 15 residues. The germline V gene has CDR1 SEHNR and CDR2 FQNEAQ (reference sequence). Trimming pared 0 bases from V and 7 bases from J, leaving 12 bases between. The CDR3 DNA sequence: TGTGCCAGCAGCTTAGCGTCAGGGAGGGGTGAAAAACTGTTTTTT. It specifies CASSLASGRGEKLFF.

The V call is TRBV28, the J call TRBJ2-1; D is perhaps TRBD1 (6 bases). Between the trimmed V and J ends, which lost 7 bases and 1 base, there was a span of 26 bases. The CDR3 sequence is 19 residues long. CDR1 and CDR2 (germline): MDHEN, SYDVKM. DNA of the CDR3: TGTGCCAGCAAATTGGGTTTATCAGGGGCCCGTATTTCCTACAATGAGCAGTTCTTC. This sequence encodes CASKLGLSGARISYNEQFF.

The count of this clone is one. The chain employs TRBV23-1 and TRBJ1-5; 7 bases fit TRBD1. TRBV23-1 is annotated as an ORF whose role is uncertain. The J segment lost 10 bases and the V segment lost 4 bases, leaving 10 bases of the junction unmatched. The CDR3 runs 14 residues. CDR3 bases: TGCGCCAGCAGTCCTTTTACAGGGGATGAACCCCAGCATTTT. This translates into CASSPFTGDEPQHF.

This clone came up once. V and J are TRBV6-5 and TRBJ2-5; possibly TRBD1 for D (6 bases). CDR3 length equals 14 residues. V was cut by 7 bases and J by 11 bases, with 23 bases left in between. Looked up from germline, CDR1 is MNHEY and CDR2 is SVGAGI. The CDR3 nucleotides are TGTGCCAGCAAAAAACAGGGCAGACTGGGGGAGCAGTACTTC. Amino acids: CASKKQGRLGEQYF.

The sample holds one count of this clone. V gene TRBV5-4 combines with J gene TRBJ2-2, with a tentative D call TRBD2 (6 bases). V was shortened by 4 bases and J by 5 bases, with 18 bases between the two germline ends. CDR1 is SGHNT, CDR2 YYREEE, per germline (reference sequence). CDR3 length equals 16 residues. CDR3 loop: CASSPRWVGGTGELFF. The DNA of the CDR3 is TGTGCCAGCAGCCCCCGGTGGGTAGGAGGGACCGGGGAGCTGTTTTTT.

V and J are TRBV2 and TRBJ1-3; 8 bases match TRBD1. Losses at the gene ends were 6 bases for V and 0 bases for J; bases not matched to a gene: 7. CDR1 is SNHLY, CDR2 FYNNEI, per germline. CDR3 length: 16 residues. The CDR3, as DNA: TGTGCCAGCAGGGTGGGACAGGCGAGCTCTGGAAACACCATATATTTT. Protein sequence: CASRVGQASSGNTIYF. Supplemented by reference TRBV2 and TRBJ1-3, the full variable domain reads EPEVTQTPSHQVTQMGQEVILRCVPISNHLYFYWYRQILGQKVEFLVSFYNNEISEKSEIFDDQFSVERPDGSNFTLKIRSTKLEDSAMYFCASRVGQASSGNTIYFGEGSWLTVV.

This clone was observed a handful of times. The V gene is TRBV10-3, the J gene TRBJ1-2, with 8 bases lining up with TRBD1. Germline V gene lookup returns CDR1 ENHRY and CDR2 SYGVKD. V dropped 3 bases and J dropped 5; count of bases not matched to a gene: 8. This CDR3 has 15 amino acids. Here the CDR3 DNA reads TGTGCCATCAGTGATCCCGGGGACAGGCCTTATGGCTACACCTTC. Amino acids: CAISDPGDRPYGYTF.

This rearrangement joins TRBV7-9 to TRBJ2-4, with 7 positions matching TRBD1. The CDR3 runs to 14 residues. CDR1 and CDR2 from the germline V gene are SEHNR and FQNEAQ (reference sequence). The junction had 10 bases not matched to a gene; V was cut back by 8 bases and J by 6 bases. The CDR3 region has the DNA TGTGCCAGCGAGTCCGGGACAGAAAGAAACATTCAGTACTTC. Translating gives CASESGTERNIQYF.

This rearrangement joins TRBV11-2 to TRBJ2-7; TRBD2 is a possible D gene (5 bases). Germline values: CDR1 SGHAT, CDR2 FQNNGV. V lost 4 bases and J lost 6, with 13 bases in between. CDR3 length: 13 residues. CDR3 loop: CASSYAGEREQYF. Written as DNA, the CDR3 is TGTGCCAGCAGCTACGCCGGGGAACGCGAGCAGTACTTC.

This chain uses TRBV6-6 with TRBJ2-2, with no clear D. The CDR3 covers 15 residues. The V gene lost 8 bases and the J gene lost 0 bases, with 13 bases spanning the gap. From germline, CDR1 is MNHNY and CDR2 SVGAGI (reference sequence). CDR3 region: CASVQLLANTGELFF. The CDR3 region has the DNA TGTGCCAGCGTACAACTACTCGCGAACACCGGGGAGCTGTTTTTT.

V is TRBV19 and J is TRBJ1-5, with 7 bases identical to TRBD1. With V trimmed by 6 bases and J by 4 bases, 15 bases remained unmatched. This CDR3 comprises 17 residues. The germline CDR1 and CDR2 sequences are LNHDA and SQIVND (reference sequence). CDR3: CASRSEKRYRGNQPQHF. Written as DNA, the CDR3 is TGTGCCAGTAGGTCCGAAAAACGGTACAGGGGAAATCAGCCCCAGCATTTT. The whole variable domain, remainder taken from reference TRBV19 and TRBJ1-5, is DGGITQSPKYLFRKEGQNVTLSCEQNLNHDAMYWYRQDPGQGLRLIYYSQIVNDFQKGDIAEGYSVSREKKESFPLTVTSAQKNPTAFYLCASRSEKRYRGNQPQHFGDGTRLSIL.

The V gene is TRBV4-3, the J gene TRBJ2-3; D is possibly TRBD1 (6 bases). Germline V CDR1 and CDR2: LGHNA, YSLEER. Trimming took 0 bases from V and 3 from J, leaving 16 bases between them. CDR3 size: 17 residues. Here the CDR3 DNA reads TGCGCCAGCAGCCAAGAGTGGCCGGGACATCAAACAGATACGCAGTATTTT. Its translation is CASSQEWPGHQTDTQYF.

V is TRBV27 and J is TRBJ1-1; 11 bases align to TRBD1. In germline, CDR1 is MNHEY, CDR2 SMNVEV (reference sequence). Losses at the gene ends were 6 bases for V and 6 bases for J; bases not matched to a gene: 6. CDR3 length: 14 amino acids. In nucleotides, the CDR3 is TGTGCCAGCAGCTCGGGACAGGGGGTTTCTGAAGCTTTCTTT. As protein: CASSSGQGVSEAFF.

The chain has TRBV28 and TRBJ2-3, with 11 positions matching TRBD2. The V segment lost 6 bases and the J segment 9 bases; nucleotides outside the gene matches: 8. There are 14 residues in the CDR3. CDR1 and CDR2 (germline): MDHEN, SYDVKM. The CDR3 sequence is CASSPLAGAATQYF. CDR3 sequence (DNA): TGTGCCAGCAGCCCACTAGCGGGAGCCGCGACGCAGTATTTT. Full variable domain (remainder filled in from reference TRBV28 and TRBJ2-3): DVKVTQSSRYLVKRTGEKVFLECVQDMDHENMFWYRQDPGLGLRLIYFSYDVKMKEKGDIPEGYSVSREKKERFSLILESASTNQTSMYLCASSPLAGAATQYFGPGTRLTVL.